This is a list of T cell receptor beta chains from one sample in a study of response to subunit inactivated influenza vaccine. TCRdb reanalysed the RT-PCR reads using MiXCR and keeps one entry per CDR3 protein. The sample has about 540,000 distinct CDR3 sequences; approximately 20% are singletons. These data were also filed under a second study, of T cells expressing NK-cell markers.

The sequences come from CD4+ T cells sorted from PBMCs, collected 12 days after vaccination. The receptors here all came from a man in his fifties or sixties who received an inactivated influenza vaccine. Each CDR3 is given with its conserved first and last residue. The D gene is left open where the match is weak. Clone size is not always given. Where it is, it says once, few, many or a class for expanded clones.

J gene | V gene | D gene | clone size | CDR3 protein | CDR3 DNA
TRBJ2-6 | TRBV20-1 | . | once | CSARDLNRDLNPNVLTF | TGCAGTGCTAGAGACCTGAACCGGGACTTAAACCCCAACGTCCTGACTTTC
TRBJ1-2 | TRBV29-1 | TRBD1 | . | CSVEAPGQGLGGYTF | TGCAGCGTTGAAGCCCCGGGACAGGGCCTGGGTGGCTACACCTTC
TRBJ1-1 | TRBV6-5 | TRBD1 | many | CASSRQGEAFF | TGTGCCAGCAGTAGACAGGGAGAGGCTTTCTTT
TRBJ2-2 | TRBV10-3 | . | . | CAIKSQRDTGELFF | TGTGCCATCAAGTCCCAGCGCGACACCGGGGAGCTGTTTTTT
TRBJ1-4 | TRBV5-5 | . | . | CASSLDSLNEKLFF | TGTGCCAGCAGCTTGGATAGTTTAAATGAAAAACTGTTTTTT
TRBJ1-6 | TRBV2 | . | . | CASSEQGPYNSPLHF | TGTGCCAGCAGTGAGCAAGGACCCTATAATTCACCCCTCCACTTT
TRBJ2-1 | TRBV11-2 | TRBD2 | many | CASSLEGSSGYSYNEQFF | TGTGCCAGCAGCTTAGAGGGGTCTAGCGGATACTCCTACAATGAGCAGTTCTTC
TRBJ2-3 | TRBV6-4 | TRBD2 | few | CASSLSGIPSDTQYF | TGTGCCAGCAGTCTTAGCGGGATCCCCTCAGATACGCAGTATTTT
TRBJ1-2 | TRBV20-1 | . | . | CSAATGHYGYTF | TGCAGTGCTGCTACAGGGCACTATGGCTACACCTTC
TRBJ2-2 | TRBV7-8 | . | few | CASSSRTRGAHTGELFF | TGTGCCAGCAGCTCGCGGACGCGGGGCGCACACACCGGGGAGCTGTTTTTT
TRBJ1-5 | TRBV20-1 | . | . | CSPGRQARDQPQHF | TGCAGTCCCGGCAGACAGGCGCGGGATCAGCCCCAGCATTTT
TRBJ2-3 | TRBV24-1 | . | few | CATSGSTDTQYF | TGTGCCACTAGCGGATCCACAGATACGCAGTATTTT
TRBJ2-5 | TRBV5-5 | . | . | CASSSSPSSIQEVQYF | TGTGCCAGCAGCTCCTCCCCCTCTAGCATACAAGAGGTCCAGTACTTC
TRBJ2-5 | TRBV2 | . | few | CASRGPETQYF | TGTGCCAGCAGGGGGCCAGAGACCCAGTACTTC
TRBJ2-7 | TRBV19 | TRBD2 | . | CASSNRGDSYEQYF | TGTGCCAGTAGTAACCGGGGGGATTCCTACGAGCAGTACTTC
TRBJ2-1 | TRBV6-5 | TRBD2 | . | CASSYRGSVNNEQFF | TGTGCCAGCAGTTACCGCGGGAGCGTGAACAATGAGCAGTTCTTC
TRBJ2-1 | TRBV3-1 | TRBD2 | . | CASSQLAGFGNEQFF | TGTGCCAGCAGCCAACTAGCGGGATTCGGAAATGAGCAGTTCTTC
TRBJ2-2 | TRBV3-1 | TRBD2 | . | CASSQETSGNTGELFF | TGTGCCAGCAGCCAAGAAACTAGCGGGAACACCGGGGAGCTGTTTTTT
TRBJ1-2 | TRBV5-1 | TRBD1 | . | CASSHGQGNGYTF | TGCGCCAGCAGCCACGGACAGGGGAATGGCTACACCTTC
TRBJ2-5 | TRBV20-1 | . | few | CSAREDRTRQETQYF | TGCAGTGCTAGAGAAGACAGGACCCGACAAGAGACCCAGTACTTC
TRBJ2-7 | TRBV10-2 | . | few | CASSVGVDRYEQYF | TGCGCCAGCAGTGTCGGGGTAGATCGTTACGAGCAGTACTTC
TRBJ2-3 | TRBV29-1 | . | few | CSVRSTDTQYF | TGCAGCGTTCGAAGCACAGATACGCAGTATTTT
TRBJ1-6 | TRBV12-3/TRBV12-4 | . | . | CASSSRANSPLHF | TGTGCCAGCAGCTCAAGGGCAAATTCACCCCTCCACTTT
TRBJ1-1 | TRBV11-1 | TRBD1 | . | CASSPYQGAPGRLNTEAFF | TGTGCCAGCAGCCCCTATCAGGGGGCGCCGGGACGACTGAACACTGAAGCTTTCTTT
TRBJ2-7 | TRBV4-3 | TRBD1 | few | CASSQAWTGGYEQYF | TGCGCCAGCAGCCAAGCGTGGACAGGGGGCTACGAGCAGTACTTC
TRBJ1-1 | TRBV7-2 | . | . | CASRGLLGTEAFF | TGTGCCAGCAGGGGCCTCCTGGGGACTGAAGCTTTCTTT
TRBJ2-2 | TRBV4-2 | . | . | CASSQGGRSTGELFF | TGTGCCAGCAGCCAAGGGGGGCGTAGCACCGGGGAGCTGTTTTTT
TRBJ2-7 | TRBV12-3/TRBV12-4 | TRBD1 | . | CASSLRTGGKGEQYF | TGTGCCAGCAGTTTGAGGACAGGGGGGAAGGGCGAGCAGTACTTC
TRBJ2-7 | TRBV29-1 | . | many | CSAGAAGASGEQYF | TGCAGCGCTGGAGCCGCCGGGGCCTCGGGGGAGCAGTACTTC
TRBJ2-2 | TRBV7-9 | . | . | CASSTGELFF | TGTGCCAGCAGCACCGGGGAGCTGTTTTTT
TRBJ1-1 | TRBV6-6 | . | . | CASGSRNTEAFF | TGTGCCAGCGGGAGCAGAAACACTGAAGCTTTCTTT
TRBJ2-2 | TRBV28 | . | few | CASSLGWTNTGELFF | TGTGCCAGCAGTTTAGGTTGGACGAACACCGGGGAGCTGTTTTTT
TRBJ2-2 | TRBV4-2 | . | many | CASSQGGPLGGTGELFF | TGTGCCAGCAGCCAAGGGGGACCCTTAGGGGGCACCGGGGAGCTGTTTTTT
TRBJ1-1 | TRBV25-1 | TRBD1 | many | CASSLPGQANTEAFF | TGTGCCAGCAGTCTCCCGGGACAGGCGAACACTGAAGCTTTCTTT
TRBJ1-6 | TRBV6-2/TRBV6-3 | TRBD1 | . | CASRMGQTYNSPLHF | TGTGCCAGCAGAATGGGACAGACGTATAATTCACCCCTCCACTTT
TRBJ1-4 | TRBV6-5 | . | . | CASSISGGREKLFF | TGTGCCAGCAGTATATCGGGCGGAAGAGAAAAACTGTTTTTT
TRBJ2-7 | TRBV12-3/TRBV12-4 | TRBD2 | few | CASSLRESGNEQYF | TGTGCCAGCAGTCTGCGGGAGAGCGGCAACGAGCAGTACTTC
TRBJ1-5 | TRBV24-1 | . | . | CATSDALSPQHF | TGTGCCACCAGTGATGCCTTATCGCCCCAGCATTTT
TRBJ2-2 | TRBV12-3/TRBV12-4 | TRBD1 | . | CASSSLTGRNTGELFF | TGTGCCAGCAGTTCCTTGACAGGGAGGAACACCGGGGAGCTGTTTTTT